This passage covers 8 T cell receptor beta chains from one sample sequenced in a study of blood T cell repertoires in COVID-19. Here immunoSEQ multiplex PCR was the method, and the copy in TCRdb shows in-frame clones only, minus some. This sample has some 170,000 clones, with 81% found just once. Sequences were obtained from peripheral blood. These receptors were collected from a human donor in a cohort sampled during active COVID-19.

CDR3 DNA sequence: TGTGCCAGCAGCTTCCTCGGGACAGGGAACACTGAAGCTTTCTTT. It yields the protein CASSFLGTGNTEAFF. The chain employs TRBV7-3 and TRBJ1-1; 8 bases align to TRBD1. The V and J ends lost 3 bases and 1 base, in that order; junction bases with no gene match: 4. Germline V lookup: CDR1 SGHTA, CDR2 FQGTGA. The CDR3 length is 15 residues.

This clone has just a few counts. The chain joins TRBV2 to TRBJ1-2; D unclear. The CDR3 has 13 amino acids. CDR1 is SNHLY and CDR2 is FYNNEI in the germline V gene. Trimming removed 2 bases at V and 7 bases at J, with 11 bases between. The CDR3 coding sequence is TGTGCCAGCAGTGAAAATCAGGTTTCTGGCTACACCTTC. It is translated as CASSENQVSGYTF.

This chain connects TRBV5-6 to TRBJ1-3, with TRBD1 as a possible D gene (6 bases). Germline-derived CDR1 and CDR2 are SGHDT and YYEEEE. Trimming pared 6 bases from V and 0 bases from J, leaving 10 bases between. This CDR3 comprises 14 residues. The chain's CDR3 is CASTGGFSGNTIYF. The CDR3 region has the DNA TGTGCCAGCACTGGGGGCTTCTCTGGAAACACCATATATTTT.

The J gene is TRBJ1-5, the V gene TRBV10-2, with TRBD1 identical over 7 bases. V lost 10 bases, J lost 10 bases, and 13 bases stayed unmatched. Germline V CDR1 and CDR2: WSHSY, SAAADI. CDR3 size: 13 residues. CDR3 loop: CATCRDSSEPQHF. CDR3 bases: TGCGCCACCTGCCGGGACAGCTCCGAACCCCAGCATTTT.

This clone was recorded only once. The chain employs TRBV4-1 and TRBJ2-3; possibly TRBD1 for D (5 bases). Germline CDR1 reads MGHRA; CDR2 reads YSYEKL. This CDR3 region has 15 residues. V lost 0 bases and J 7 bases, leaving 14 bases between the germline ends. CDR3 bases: TGCGCCAGCAGCCAAGAGGCGTCAGGGTGGAATACGCAGTATTTT. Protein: CASSQEASGWNTQYF.

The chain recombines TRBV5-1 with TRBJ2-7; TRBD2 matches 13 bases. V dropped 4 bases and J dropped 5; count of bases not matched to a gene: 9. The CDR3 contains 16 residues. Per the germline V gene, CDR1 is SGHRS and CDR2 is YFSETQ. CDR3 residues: CASSPGLAGLLHEQYF. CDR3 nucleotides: TGCGCCAGCAGCCCGGGACTAGCGGGACTCCTTCACGAGCAGTACTTC.

The CDR3 loop reads CASSKRDRGEKLFF. For the CDR3, the DNA is TGTGCCAGTAGTAAACGGGACAGGGGAGAAAAACTGTTTTTT. The chain employs TRBV19 and TRBJ1-4; 10 bases line up with TRBD1. The V gene's germline CDR1 is LNHDA and CDR2 SQIVND (reference sequence). The CDR3 contains 14 residues. V lost 4 bases to trimming and J lost 8 bases; unmatched junction nucleotides: 4.

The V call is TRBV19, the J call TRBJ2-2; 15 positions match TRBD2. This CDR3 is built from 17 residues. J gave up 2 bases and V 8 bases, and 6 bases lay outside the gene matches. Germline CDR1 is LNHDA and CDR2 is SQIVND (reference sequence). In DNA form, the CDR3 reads TGTGCCAGTGGCCGGGGACTAGCGGGAGGAAACACCGGGGAGCTGTTTTTT. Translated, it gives CASGRGLAGGNTGELFF.